Here is one T cell receptor (beta chain) with its context. This CDR3 is built from 14 residues. The V and J ends lost 6 bases and 1 base respectively, with 12 bases between them. Looked up from germline, CDR1 is MDHEN and CDR2 is SYDVKM. Profiled with immunoSEQ multiplex PCR; TCRdb holds only in-frame clones, not every one. The sample comprises roughly 320,000 clones, 70% to 90% of which are singletons, and 1.3% rests with the top ten. This sample is drawn from a study of blood T cell repertoires in COVID-19. This clonotype was sampled from a man in his 70s with acute or convalescent COVID-19. The gene calls are TRBV28 and TRBJ1-1, with TRBD1 as a possible D gene (6 bases). The material sequenced was peripheral blood. In nucleotides, the CDR3 is TGTGCCAGCAGGGCGGAACAGGGGAACACTGAAGCTTTCTTT. Translation gives CASRAEQGNTEAFF.